This TCR beta chain comes out of a study of T cell responses to AZD1222 COVID-19 vaccine. Broader study findings: Seropositive AZD1222 recipients at baseline numbered only five or six.

Concerning this clone itself: Its specificity is not known.

Method: immunoSEQ multiplex PCR; TCRdb's copy keeps in-frame clones and lacks some. The repertoire includes 25,000 to 40,000 clones, around 89% of them detected once, and less than 15% sits in the top ten. CDR1 is SGHDN and CDR2 is FVKESK in the germline V gene. V was clipped by 4 bases and J by 6 bases, with 10 bases between them. The CDR3 extends over 12 amino acids. The sequence was obtained from an adult who received the AZD1222 COVID-19 vaccine. Sample: peripheral blood, taken 28 days after the second AZD1222 dose. This chain connects TRBV14 to TRBJ2-7, with TRBD1 as a possible D gene (5 bases). CDR3 DNA: TGTGCCAGCAGCCCGCAGGGCGGCGAGCAGTACTTC. Its protein is CASSPQGGEQYF. The whole variable domain, filled in from reference TRBV14 and TRBJ2-7, reads EAGVTQFPSHSVIEKGQTVTLRCDPISGHDNLYWYRRVMGKEIKFLLHFVKESKQDESGMPNNRFLAERTGGTYSTLKVQPAELEDSGVYFCASSPQGGEQYFGPGTRLTVT.